This T cell receptor beta chain was obtained from a study of vaccination and CD4 T cells after COVID-19. Background on the study: The interval from dose two to post-vaccine sampling had a median of roughly 72 days, and it ranged from 14 to 241. For control cultures, the treatment was a CEFX pool, an HIV-1 Nef pool, or no peptide.

V shed 3 bases and J shed 1 base, with 22 bases lying between them. This CDR3 is built from 19 residues. With respect to this clonotype: Its antigen is not known.

The Oncomine TCR Beta short-read assay was applied to DNA of cultured CD4+ T cells. TCRdb used MiXCR to reprocess the PCR reads, holding one entry per CDR3 protein. The table shows about 14,000 distinct CDR3 sequences, with 51% occurring only once. The sample's treatment: roughly 11-day PBMC culture with coronavirus spike peptide pools or control peptides (ViraFEST assay). Once cultured roughly 10 days, CD4+ T cells underwent isolation by negative selection. The chain couples TRBV12-3 or TRBV12-4 to TRBJ1-5, with TRBD1 as a possible D gene (5 bases). Sequences were derived from CD4+ T cells from blood, cultured in vitro, sampled before SARS-CoV-2 vaccination. The sequence was collected from a human donor who had recovered from COVID-19. Here the CDR3 DNA reads TGTGCCAGCAGTTTGGTTAATCGGTTGGGTGGGGGGAGCAATCAGCCCCAGCATTTT. It yields the protein CASSLVNRLGGGSNQPQHF.